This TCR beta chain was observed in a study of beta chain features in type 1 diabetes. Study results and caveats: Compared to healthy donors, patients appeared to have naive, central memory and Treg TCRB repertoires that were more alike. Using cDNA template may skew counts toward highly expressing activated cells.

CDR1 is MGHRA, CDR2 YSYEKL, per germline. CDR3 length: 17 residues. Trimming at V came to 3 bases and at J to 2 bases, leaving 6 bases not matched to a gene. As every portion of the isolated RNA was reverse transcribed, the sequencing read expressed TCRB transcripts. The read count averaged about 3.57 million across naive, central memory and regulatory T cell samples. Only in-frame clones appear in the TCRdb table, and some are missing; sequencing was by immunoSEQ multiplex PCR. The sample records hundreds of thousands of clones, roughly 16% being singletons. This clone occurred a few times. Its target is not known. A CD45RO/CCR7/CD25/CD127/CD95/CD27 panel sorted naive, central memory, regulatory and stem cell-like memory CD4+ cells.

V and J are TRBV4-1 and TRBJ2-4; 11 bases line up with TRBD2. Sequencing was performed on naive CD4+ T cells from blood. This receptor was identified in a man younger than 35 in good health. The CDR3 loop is CASSQLLAGVPKNIQYF. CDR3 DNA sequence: TGCGCCAGCAGCCAGTTACTAGCGGGGGTCCCCAAAAACATTCAGTACTTC.